The clone carrying this T cell receptor (beta chain) was counted a single time. Its antigen is not known. Some clones are missing from TCRdb's copy, which holds only in-frame ones; the method was immunoSEQ multiplex PCR. The repertoire holds about 33,000 clones, around 80% seen once, with roughly 1.6% in the top ten. The data were taken from a study of vaccination effects on CD4 cells after COVID-19. Study overall: Researchers obtained post-vaccine samples at a median of 72 days past the second dose. Study-level points and caveats: The study dataset contains few convalescent patients and includes no early post-infection timepoints.

Viral peptide pools were used in the ViraFEST assay to expand antigen-specific CD4+ T cells, and sequencing came afterward. Subsequent to less than 13 days of culture, CD4+ T cells were isolated. Each participant was given two doses of one vaccine (BNT162b2 or mRNA-1273). Roughly 1.9 million PBMC per well received about 10 IU/ml IL-2 and 8 to 10 ug/ml peptides in culture. The CDR3 extends over 16 amino acids. V shed 3 bases and J 4 bases; nucleotides not matched to a gene: 8. Looked up from germline, CDR1 is KGHSH and CDR2 is LQKENI. The sequence was collected from a human donor who received a COVID-19 vaccine. Some clones in this sample may be carry-over from other donors' samples. Specimen: CD4+ T cells from PBMCs cultured with HCoV-NL63 spike peptides, collected after COVID-19 vaccination. The V call is TRBV18, the J call TRBJ1-3; 8 nucleotides line up with TRBD1. CDR3 bases: TGTGCCAGCTCACCGGCTTCAGGGGGCTCAGGAAACACCATATATTTT. Its protein product is CASSPASGGSGNTIYF. The whole variable domain, filled in from reference TRBV18 and TRBJ1-3, reads NAGVMQNPRHLVRRRGQEARLRCSPMKGHSHVYWYRQLPEEGLKFMVYLQKENIIDESGMPKERFSAEFPKEGPSILRIQQVVRGDSAAYFCASSPASGGSGNTIYFGEGSWLTVV.